One sample yielded the 21 T cell receptor beta chains listed below, sequenced in a study of EBV T-cell therapy then PD-1 blockade in nasopharyngeal carcinoma. These receptors' antigens are unknown. Some clones are missing from TCRdb's copy, which holds only in-frame ones; the method was immunoSEQ multiplex PCR. The sample has about 22,000 clones; over 75% are singletons. Treatment specified: AdE1-LMPpoly-expanded autologous EBV-specific T-cell therapy followed by anti-PD-1 nivolumab. The sample was CD8+ T cells from blood, taken at day -245 from a patient whose treatment included autologous EBV-specific T cells and nivolumab. Every receptor here comes from a man aged 35 to 55 with nasopharyngeal carcinoma.

A few counts support this clone. The chain links TRBV30 to TRBJ2-7; 8 nucleotides agree with TRBD2. Trimming took 3 bases from V and 2 from J; bases not matched to a gene: 3. The germline CDR1 and CDR2 sequences are GTSNPN and SVGIG (reference sequence). This CDR3 spans 13 amino acids. The CDR3 DNA is TGTGCCTGGAGGTACGGGGGGGCCTACGAGCAGTACTTC. Encoded protein: CAWRYGGAYEQYF.

The chain employs TRBV21-1 and TRBJ1-1. TRBV21-1 counts as a pseudogene. The CDR3 is 14 amino acids. The CDR3 protein is CASSKVGRSPEAFF. CDR3 nucleotides: TGTGCCAGCAGCAAAGTCGGGAGAAGCCCGGAAGCTTTCTTT.

The rearrangement joins TRBV6-5 to TRBJ2-1; D ambiguous. CDR3 length: 11 amino acids. Germline V lookup: CDR1 MNHEY, CDR2 SVGAGI. The germline V and J ends were trimmed by 7 bases and 6 bases, with 7 bases remaining between them. The CDR3 DNA is TGTGCCAGCATGGAAGGCAATGAGCAGTTCTTC. Its protein is CASMEGNEQFF.

The V call is TRBV3-1 (or the pseudogene TRBV3-2), the J call TRBJ2-3; perhaps TRBD1 as D (6 bases). The CDR3 has 15 residues. CDR1 is LGHDT and CDR2 is YNNKEL in the germline V gene (reference sequence). Trimming shortened V by 0 bases and J by 8 bases, and 15 bases separated the two germline ends. The DNA of the CDR3 is TGTGCCAGCAGCCAAGATGAGGGGACAACGGGTACGCAGTATTTT. This translates into CASSQDEGTTGTQYF.

V and J are TRBV2 and TRBJ1-1; D possibly corresponds to TRBD1 (6 bases). The ends were cut back, 4 bases at V and 6 bases at J, with 12 bases in the middle. This CDR3 has 13 amino acids. Germline values: CDR1 SNHLY, CDR2 FYNNEI. CDR3 in amino acids: CASSGQGTSEAFF. CDR3 coding DNA: TGTGCCAGCAGTGGGCAGGGGACCTCTGAAGCTTTCTTT.

The V and J genes are TRBV9 and TRBJ1-3; D gene unclear. Germline V CDR1 and CDR2: SGDLS, YYNGEE. This CDR3 has 14 amino acids. V dropped 4 bases and J dropped 0 bases, with 8 bases sitting between them. The CDR3 protein is CASSFGASGNTIYF. The CDR3 nucleotides are TGTGCCAGCAGCTTCGGAGCCTCTGGAAACACCATATATTTT.

In this sample, this clone turned up once. The chain couples TRBV19 to TRBJ2-2; no clear D. CDR1 LNHDA and CDR2 SQIVND come from the germline V gene (reference sequence). The CDR3 contains 13 residues. V was shortened by 6 bases and J by 1 base, with 6 bases between the two germline ends. The CDR3 sequence: CASRRQNTGELFF. CDR3 nucleotides: TGTGCCAGTAGACGACAGAACACCGGGGAGCTGTTTTTT. The full variable domain, with the rest looked up from reference TRBV19 and TRBJ2-2, is DGGITQSPKYLFRKEGQNVTLSCEQNLNHDAMYWYRQDPGQGLRLIYYSQIVNDFQKGDIAEGYSVSREKKESFPLTVTSAQKNPTAFYLCASRRQNTGELFFGEGSRLTVL.

The chain recombines TRBV15 with TRBJ1-2, with 10 bases identical to TRBD1. This CDR3 has 16 residues. The germline CDR1 and CDR2 sequences are LNHNV and YYDKDF (reference sequence). With 0 bases clipped from V and 6 bases from J, the junction kept 7 bases outside the gene matches. CDR3 nucleotides: TGTGCCACCAGCAGAGATGATTCGGACAGGGGGAATGGCTACACCTTC. Translated, it gives CATSRDDSDRGNGYTF.

The chain links TRBV4-1 to TRBJ1-5; D not certain. V gave up 0 bases and J gave up 2 bases, with 8 bases separating them. In germline, CDR1 is MGHRA, CDR2 YSYEKL. The CDR3 covers 15 residues. The CDR3 sequence is CASSQDGLRNQPQHF. Here the CDR3 DNA reads TGCGCCAGCAGCCAAGATGGGCTCCGCAATCAGCCCCAGCATTTT.

This clone showed up just a few times. The rearrangement uses TRBV4-3 and TRBJ2-7; TRBD1 agrees at 8 bases. Unmatched junction bases numbered 7, after V lost 0 bases and J lost 3 bases. Germline-derived CDR1 and CDR2 are LGHNA and YSLEER. The length of the CDR3 is 16 residues. The CDR3 spells CASSQDVGTGDYEQYF. In DNA form, the CDR3 reads TGCGCCAGCAGCCAAGATGTCGGGACAGGCGACTACGAGCAGTACTTC.

CDR3 amino acids: CASSEGDSGANVLTF. Here the CDR3 DNA reads TGTGCCAGCAGTGAGGGGGACTCTGGGGCCAACGTCCTGACTTTC. The chain has TRBV6-1 and TRBJ2-6; D tentatively fits TRBD1 or TRBD2 (5 bases each). The ends were cut back, 3 bases at V and 0 bases at J, with 6 bases in the middle. The CDR3 is made up of 15 amino acids. From germline, CDR1 is MNHNS and CDR2 SASEGT.

CDR3 sequence (DNA): TGCGCCAGCAGCCAAGCCACAGGGTTAGGGGAGCAGTTCTTC. Translated: CASSQATGLGEQFF. The J gene is TRBJ2-1, the V gene TRBV4-1, with D possibly being TRBD1 (6 bases). Per the germline V gene, CDR1 is MGHRA and CDR2 is YSYEKL. Trimming cost V 1 base and J 10 bases, with 14 bases left between them. The CDR3 runs to 14 residues.

V gene TRBV27 combines with J gene TRBJ2-7; unclear D gene. The germline gives CDR1 MNHEY, CDR2 SMNVEV (reference sequence). This CDR3 contains 14 residues. Trimming shortened V by 2 bases and J by 2 bases, and 10 bases separated the two germline ends. In DNA, the CDR3 is TGTGCCAGCAGTTTAGCCCTCCGGACCTACGAGCAGTACTTC. Translating gives CASSLALRTYEQYF.

The chain couples TRBV27 to TRBJ2-1, with TRBD1 matching over 10 bases. In germline, CDR1 is MNHEY, CDR2 SMNVEV (reference sequence). The CDR3 is made up of 15 amino acids. V lost 5 bases and J lost 4; bases outside the gene matches: 5. As DNA, the CDR3 is TGTGCCAGCAGTCCAAGGGACAGGGGTTACAATGAGCAGTTCTTC. Protein product: CASSPRDRGYNEQFF.

The chain combines TRBV6-2 or TRBV6-3 with TRBJ1-5; 9 bases map to TRBD1. V was pared by 3 bases and J by 5 bases, with 8 bases of the junction left unmatched. CDR1 and CDR2 (germline): MNHEY, SVGEGT. The CDR3 runs to 16 residues. Written as DNA, the CDR3 is TGTGCCAGCAGTTATCCCACAGGGGGCAGGTATCAGCCCCAGCATTTT. Protein sequence: CASSYPTGGRYQPQHF.

This clone is a singleton in its sample. The J gene is TRBJ2-7, the V gene TRBV7-9; 10 bases are a match to TRBD1. Germline V gene lookup returns CDR1 SEHNR and CDR2 FQNEAQ (reference sequence). Germline trimming cut 3 bases from V and 5 bases from J; bases unmatched to any gene: 7. CDR3 size: 15 residues. CDR3 amino acids: CASSFVMGQGNEQYF. The CDR3 DNA follows: TGTGCCAGCAGCTTTGTTATGGGACAGGGGAACGAGCAGTACTTC.

The chain recombines TRBV6-2 or TRBV6-3 with TRBJ1-2; D uncertain. Trimming shortened V by 2 bases and J by 0 bases, and 13 bases separated the two germline ends. Germline V gene lookup returns CDR1 MNHEY and CDR2 SVGEGT. The CDR3 loop spans 16 amino acids. CDR3 coding DNA: TGTGCCAGCAGTTACATCGTGGAGGTATCTAACTATGGCTACACCTTC. Translating it yields CASSYIVEVSNYGYTF.

This clone was seen once. The gene calls are TRBV6-5 and TRBJ2-7, with D unresolved. The CDR3 contains 13 residues. The germline V and J ends were trimmed by 2 bases and 5 bases, with 10 bases remaining between them. Germline V gene data show CDR1 as MNHEY and CDR2 as SVGAGI. The DNA for the CDR3 is TGTGCCAGCAGTTACGTTAGTGGGGACGAGCAGTACTTC. It is translated as CASSYVSGDEQYF.

The chain carries TRBV7-9 and TRBJ1-1; a possible D gene is TRBD1 (6 bases). The germline V and J ends were trimmed by 3 bases and 6 bases, with 8 bases remaining between them. This CDR3 has 12 residues. Germline V CDR1 and CDR2: SEHNR, FQNEAQ (reference sequence). The CDR3 loop is CASSFEGAEAFF. In nucleotides, the CDR3 is TGTGCCAGCAGCTTTGAGGGGGCTGAAGCTTTCTTT.

The V and J genes are TRBV27 and TRBJ2-3, with 8 bases fitting TRBD1. Germline CDR1 reads MNHEY; CDR2 reads SMNVEV (reference sequence). This CDR3 region has 16 residues. V lost 6 bases and J lost 7; bases outside the gene matches: 15. CDR3 protein: CASSPFRAGGLYTQYF. The CDR3 nucleotides read TGTGCCAGCAGCCCGTTTCGGGCAGGGGGCTTATATACGCAGTATTTT.

V gene TRBV5-1 combines with J gene TRBJ2-1, with D perhaps matching TRBD1 (6 bases). Germline lookup yields CDR1 SGHRS and CDR2 YFSETQ. Trimming removed 0 bases from V and 9 bases from J, with 13 bases in between. The CDR3 covers 14 residues. DNA of the CDR3: TGCGCCAGCAGCTTGGCCTTCTTGACAGGTGAGCAGTTCTTC. Encoded protein: CASSLAFLTGEQFF.